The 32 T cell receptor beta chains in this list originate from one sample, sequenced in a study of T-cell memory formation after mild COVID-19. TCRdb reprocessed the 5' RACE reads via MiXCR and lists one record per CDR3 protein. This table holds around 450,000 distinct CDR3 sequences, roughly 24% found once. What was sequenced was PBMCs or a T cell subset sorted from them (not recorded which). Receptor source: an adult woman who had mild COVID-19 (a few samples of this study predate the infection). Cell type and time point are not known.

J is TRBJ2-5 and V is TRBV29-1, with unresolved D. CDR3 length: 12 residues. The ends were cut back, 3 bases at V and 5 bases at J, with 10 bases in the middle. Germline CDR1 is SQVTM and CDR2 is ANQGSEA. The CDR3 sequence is CSVDFSKETQYF. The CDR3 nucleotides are TGCAGCGTTGATTTTAGTAAGGAGACCCAGTACTTC.

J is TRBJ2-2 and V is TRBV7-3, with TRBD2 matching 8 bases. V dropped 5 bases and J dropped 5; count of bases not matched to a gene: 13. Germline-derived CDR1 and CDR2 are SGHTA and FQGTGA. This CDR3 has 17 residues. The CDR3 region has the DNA TGTGCCAGCAGCCGTCAGGCGGCGGGAGGTCGTACCGGGGAGCTGTTTTTT. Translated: CASSRQAAGGRTGELFF.

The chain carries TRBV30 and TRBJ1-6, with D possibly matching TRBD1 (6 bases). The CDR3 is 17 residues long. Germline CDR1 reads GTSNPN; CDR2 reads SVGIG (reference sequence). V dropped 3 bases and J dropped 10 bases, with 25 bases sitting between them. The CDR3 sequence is CAWRPDSYFRLGSPLHF. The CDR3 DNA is TGTGCCTGGAGACCGGACAGCTATTTCAGACTCGGATCACCCCTCCACTTT.

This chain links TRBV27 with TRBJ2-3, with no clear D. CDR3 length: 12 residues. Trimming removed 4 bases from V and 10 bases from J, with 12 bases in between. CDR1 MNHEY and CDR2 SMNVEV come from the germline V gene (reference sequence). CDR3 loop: CASSSIRGAQYF. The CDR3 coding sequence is TGTGCCAGCAGTTCCATCCGAGGAGCGCAGTATTTT.

The CDR3 loop reads CASSLDLTSGRINEQFF. CDR3 nucleotide sequence: TGTGCCAGCAGCTTAGATCTGACTAGCGGGAGGATCAATGAGCAGTTCTTC. The V call is TRBV11-3, the J call TRBJ2-1; 13 bases agree with TRBD2. With 0 bases clipped from V and 6 bases from J, the junction kept 5 bases outside the gene matches. CDR3 length: 17 residues. Germline CDR1 is SGHNT and CDR2 is YENEEA.

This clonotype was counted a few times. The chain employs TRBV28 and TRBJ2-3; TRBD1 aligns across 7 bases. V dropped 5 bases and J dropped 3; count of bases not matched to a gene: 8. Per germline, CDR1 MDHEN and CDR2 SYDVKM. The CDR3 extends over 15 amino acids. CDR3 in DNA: TGTGCCAGCAGTCGGGGAGACAGGGAAACAGATACGCAGTATTTT. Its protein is CASSRGDRETDTQYF.

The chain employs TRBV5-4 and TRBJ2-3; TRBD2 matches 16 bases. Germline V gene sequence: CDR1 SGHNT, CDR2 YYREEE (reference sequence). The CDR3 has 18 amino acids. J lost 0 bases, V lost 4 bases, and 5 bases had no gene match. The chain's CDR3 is CASSKGLAGGSSTDTQYF. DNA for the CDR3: TGTGCCAGCAGCAAGGGACTAGCGGGGGGGTCTAGCACAGATACGCAGTATTTT.

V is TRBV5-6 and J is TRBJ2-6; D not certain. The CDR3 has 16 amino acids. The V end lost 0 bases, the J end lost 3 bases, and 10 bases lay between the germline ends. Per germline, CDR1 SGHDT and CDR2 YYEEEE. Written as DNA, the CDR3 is TGTGCCAGCAGCTTGGCCATGCTCTTTGGGGCCAACGTCCTGACTTTC. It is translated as CASSLAMLFGANVLTF.

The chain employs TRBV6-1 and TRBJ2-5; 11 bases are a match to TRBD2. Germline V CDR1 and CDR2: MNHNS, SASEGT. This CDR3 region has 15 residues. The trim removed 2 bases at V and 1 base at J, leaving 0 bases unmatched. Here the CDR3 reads CASSELAGGQETQYF. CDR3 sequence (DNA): TGTGCCAGCAGTGAACTAGCGGGGGGCCAAGAGACCCAGTACTTC.

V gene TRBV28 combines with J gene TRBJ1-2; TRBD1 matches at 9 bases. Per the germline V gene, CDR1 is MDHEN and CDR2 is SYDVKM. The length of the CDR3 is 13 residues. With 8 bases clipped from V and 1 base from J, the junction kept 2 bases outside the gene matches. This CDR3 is CASLDRGNYGYTF. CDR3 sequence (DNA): TGTGCCAGCCTGGACAGGGGTAACTATGGCTACACCTTC.

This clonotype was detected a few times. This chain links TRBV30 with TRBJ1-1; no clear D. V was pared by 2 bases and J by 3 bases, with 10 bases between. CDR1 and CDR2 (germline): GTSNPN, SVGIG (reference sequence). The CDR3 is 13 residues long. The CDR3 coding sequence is TGTGCCTGGAGTCGGGCGGGGTACACTGAAGCTTTCTTT. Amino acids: CAWSRAGYTEAFF.

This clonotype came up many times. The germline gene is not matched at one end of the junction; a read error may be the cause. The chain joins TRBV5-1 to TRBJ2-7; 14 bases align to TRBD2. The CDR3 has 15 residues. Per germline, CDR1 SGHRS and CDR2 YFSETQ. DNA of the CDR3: TGTGCCAGCAGCTTGGGGACTAGCGGGAGTTACGAGCAGTACTTC. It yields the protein CASSLGTSGSYEQYF.

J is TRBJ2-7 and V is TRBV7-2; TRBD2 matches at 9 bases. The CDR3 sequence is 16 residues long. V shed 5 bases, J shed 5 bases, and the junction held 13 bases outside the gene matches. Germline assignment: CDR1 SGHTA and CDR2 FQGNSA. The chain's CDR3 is CASSPHGGAGGDEQYF. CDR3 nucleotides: TGTGCCAGCAGCCCCCACGGGGGAGCGGGAGGTGACGAGCAGTACTTC. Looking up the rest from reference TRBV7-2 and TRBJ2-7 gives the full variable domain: GAGVSQSPSNKVTEKGKDVELRCDPISGHTALYWYRQSLGQGLEFLIYFQGNSAPDKSGLPSDRFSAERTGGSVSTLTIQRTQQEDSAVYLCASSPHGGAGGDEQYFGPGTRLTVT.

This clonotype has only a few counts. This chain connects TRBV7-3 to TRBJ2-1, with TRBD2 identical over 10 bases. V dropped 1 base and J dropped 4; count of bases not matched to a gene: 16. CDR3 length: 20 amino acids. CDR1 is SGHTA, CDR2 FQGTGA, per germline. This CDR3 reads CASSLKVLASGSRSYNEQFF. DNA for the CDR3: TGTGCCAGCAGCTTAAAAGTATTGGCTAGCGGGAGTCGTTCGTACAATGAGCAGTTCTTC.

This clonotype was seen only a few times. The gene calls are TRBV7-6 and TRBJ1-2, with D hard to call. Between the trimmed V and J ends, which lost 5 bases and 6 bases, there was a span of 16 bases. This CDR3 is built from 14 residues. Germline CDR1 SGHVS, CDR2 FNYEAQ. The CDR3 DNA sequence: TGTGCCAGCAGCCCCCGGGATTCTGGGCATGGCTACACCTTC. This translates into CASSPRDSGHGYTF. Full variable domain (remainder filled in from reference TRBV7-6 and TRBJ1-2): GAGVSQSPRYKVTKRGQDVALRCDPISGHVSLYWYRQALGQGPEFLTYFNYEAQQDKSGLPNDRFSAERPEGSISTLTIQRTEQRDSAMYRCASSPRDSGHGYTFGSGTRLTVV.

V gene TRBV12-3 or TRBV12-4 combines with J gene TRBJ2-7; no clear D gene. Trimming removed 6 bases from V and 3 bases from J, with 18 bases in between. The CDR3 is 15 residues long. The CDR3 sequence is CASSPNDAGRYEQYF. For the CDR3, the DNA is TGTGCCAGCAGCCCAAACGACGCCGGACGCTACGAGCAGTACTTC.

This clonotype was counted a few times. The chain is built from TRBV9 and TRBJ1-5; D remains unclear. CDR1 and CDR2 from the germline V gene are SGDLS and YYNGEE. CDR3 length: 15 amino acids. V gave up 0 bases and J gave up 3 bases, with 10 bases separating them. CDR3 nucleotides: TGTGCCAGCAGCGTAGGTACGGATAACAATCAGCCCCAGCATTTT. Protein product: CASSVGTDNNQPQHF. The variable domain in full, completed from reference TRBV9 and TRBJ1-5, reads DSGVTQTPKHLITATGQRVTLRCSPRSGDLSVYWYQQSLDQGLQFLIQYYNGEERAKGNILERFSAQQFPDLHSELNLSSLELGDSALYFCASSVGTDNNQPQHFGDGTRLSIL.

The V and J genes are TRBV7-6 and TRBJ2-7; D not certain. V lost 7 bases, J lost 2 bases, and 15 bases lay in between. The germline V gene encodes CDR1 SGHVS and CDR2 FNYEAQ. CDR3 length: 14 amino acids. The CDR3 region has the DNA TGTGCCAGCACCGTGGACCCAGAGGCCTACGAGCAGTACTTC. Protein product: CASTVDPEAYEQYF.

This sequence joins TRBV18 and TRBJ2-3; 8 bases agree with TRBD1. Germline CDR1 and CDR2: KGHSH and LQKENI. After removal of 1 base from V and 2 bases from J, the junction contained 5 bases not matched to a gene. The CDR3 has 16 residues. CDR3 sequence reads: CASSPRTGPTTDTQYF. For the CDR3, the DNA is TGTGCCAGCTCACCACGGACAGGGCCAACCACAGATACGCAGTATTTT. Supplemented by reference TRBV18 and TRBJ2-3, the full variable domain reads NAGVMQNPRHLVRRRGQEARLRCSPMKGHSHVYWYRQLPEEGLKFMVYLQKENIIDESGMPKERFSAEFPKEGPSILRIQQVVRGDSAAYFCASSPRTGPTTDTQYFGPGTRLTVL.

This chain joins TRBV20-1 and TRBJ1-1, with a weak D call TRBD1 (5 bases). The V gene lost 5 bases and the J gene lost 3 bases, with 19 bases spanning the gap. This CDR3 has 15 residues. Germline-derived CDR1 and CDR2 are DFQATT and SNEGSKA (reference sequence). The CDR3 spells CSASPSGMVHTEAFF. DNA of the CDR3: TGCAGTGCTTCGCCGTCAGGGATGGTTCACACTGAAGCTTTCTTT.

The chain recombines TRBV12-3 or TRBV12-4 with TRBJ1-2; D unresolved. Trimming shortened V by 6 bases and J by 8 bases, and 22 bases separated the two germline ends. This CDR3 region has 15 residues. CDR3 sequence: CASRSFDGGIVGYTF. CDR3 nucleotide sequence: TGTGCCAGCAGATCTTTTGACGGTGGAATAGTAGGCTACACCTTC.

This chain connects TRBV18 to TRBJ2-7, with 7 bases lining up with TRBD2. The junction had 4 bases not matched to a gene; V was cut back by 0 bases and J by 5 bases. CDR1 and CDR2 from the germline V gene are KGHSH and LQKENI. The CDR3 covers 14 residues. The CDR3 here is CASSPPGRDHEQYF. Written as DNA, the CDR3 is TGTGCCAGCTCACCACCGGGGAGGGACCACGAGCAGTACTTC.

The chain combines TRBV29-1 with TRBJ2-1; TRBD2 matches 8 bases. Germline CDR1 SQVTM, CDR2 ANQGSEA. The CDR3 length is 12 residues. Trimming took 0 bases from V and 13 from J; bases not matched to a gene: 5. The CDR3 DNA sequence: TGCAGCGTTGAAGAGTCGGGAGGGAAACAGTTCTTC. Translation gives CSVEESGGKQFF.

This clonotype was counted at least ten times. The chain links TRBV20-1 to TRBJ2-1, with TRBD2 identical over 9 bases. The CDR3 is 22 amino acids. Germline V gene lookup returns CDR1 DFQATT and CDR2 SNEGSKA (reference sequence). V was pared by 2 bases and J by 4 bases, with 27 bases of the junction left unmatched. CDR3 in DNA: TGCAGTGCTAGATATACGTCAGGGAGGGTGAGCGGGGGGACCGCCACGTACAATGAGCAGTTCTTC. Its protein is CSARYTSGRVSGGTATYNEQFF.

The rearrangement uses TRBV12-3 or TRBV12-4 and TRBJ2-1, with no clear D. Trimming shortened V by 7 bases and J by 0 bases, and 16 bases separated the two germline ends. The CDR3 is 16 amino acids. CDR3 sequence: CASKKGATSSYNEQFF. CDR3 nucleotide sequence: TGTGCCAGCAAAAAAGGAGCGACTTCCTCCTACAATGAGCAGTTCTTC.

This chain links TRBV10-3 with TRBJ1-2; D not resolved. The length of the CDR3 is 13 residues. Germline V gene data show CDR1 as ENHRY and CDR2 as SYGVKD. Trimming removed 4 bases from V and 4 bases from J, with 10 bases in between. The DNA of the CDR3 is TGTGCCATCAGTGCGGTCTCAGGCTATGGCTACACCTTC. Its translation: CAISAVSGYGYTF.

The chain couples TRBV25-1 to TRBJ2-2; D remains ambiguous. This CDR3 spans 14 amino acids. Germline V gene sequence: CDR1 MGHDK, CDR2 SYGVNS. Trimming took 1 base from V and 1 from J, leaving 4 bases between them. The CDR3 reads CASSEFGNTGELFF. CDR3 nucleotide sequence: TGTGCCAGCAGTGAATTTGGGAACACCGGGGAGCTGTTTTTT.

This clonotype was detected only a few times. The CDR3 DNA is TGTGCCAGCAGCGACGTAACAGATACGCAGTATTTT. It specifies CASSDVTDTQYF. J is TRBJ2-3 and V is TRBV11-2, with D unclear. CDR3 length: 12 amino acids. Germline loops: CDR1 SGHAT, CDR2 FQNNGV. V lost 5 bases, J lost 3 bases, and 6 bases lay in between.

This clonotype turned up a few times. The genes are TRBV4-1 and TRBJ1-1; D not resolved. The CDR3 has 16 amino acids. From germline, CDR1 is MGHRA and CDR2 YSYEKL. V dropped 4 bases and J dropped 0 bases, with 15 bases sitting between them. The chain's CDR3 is CASSRLGIRMNTEAFF. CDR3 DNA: TGCGCCAGCAGCCGACTCGGGATTAGGATGAACACTGAAGCTTTCTTT.

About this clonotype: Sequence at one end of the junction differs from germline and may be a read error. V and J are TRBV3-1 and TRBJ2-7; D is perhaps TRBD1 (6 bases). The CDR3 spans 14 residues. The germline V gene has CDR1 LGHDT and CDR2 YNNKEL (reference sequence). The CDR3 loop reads CASSKEAGAREQYF. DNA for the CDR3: TGTGCCAGCAGCAAAGAGGCAGGGGCGAGGGAGCAGTACTTC.

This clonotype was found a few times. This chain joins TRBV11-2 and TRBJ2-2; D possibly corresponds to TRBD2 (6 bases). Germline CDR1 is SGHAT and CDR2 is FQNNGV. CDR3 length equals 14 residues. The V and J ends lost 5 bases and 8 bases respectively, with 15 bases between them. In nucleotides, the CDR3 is TGTGCCAGCAGCCCGACTGTGGCGGGGGGGGAGCTGTTTTTT. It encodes CASSPTVAGGELFF.

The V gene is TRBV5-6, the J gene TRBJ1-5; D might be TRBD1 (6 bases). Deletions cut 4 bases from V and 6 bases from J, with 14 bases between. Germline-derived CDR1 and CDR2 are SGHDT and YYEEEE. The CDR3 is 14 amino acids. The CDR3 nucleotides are TGTGCCAGCAGCCGACCAGGGGTGGGTCAGCCCCAGCATTTT. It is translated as CASSRPGVGQPQHF.